The 20 T cell receptor beta chains reported below all come from one sample, sequenced in a study of cytomegalovirus exposure and HLA in healthy donors. Libraries were prepared by immunoSEQ multiplex PCR; TCRdb keeps only in-frame clonotypes and omits some of them. The repertoire holds 250,000 to 400,000 clones, roughly 86% seen once, with roughly 0.96% in the top ten. The source material was PBMCs. The receptor source for this set is a young man in good health and CMV-seronegative.

The CDR3, as DNA: TGTGCCAGCTCACCGCTCGGGGGGGCCGACTCCTACGAGCAGTACTTC. Protein: CASSPLGGADSYEQYF. V is TRBV18 and J is TRBJ2-7, with 8 bases matching TRBD2. CDR1 and CDR2 from the germline V gene are KGHSH and LQKENI. The length of the CDR3 is 16 residues. The trim removed 3 bases at V and 0 bases at J, leaving 7 bases unmatched.

The chain employs TRBV10-3 and TRBJ1-2; no clear D gene. CDR3 length: 13 amino acids. CDR1 ENHRY and CDR2 SYGVKD come from the germline V gene. Deletions cut 0 bases from V and 6 bases from J, with 8 bases between. The CDR3 protein is CAISESSGNGYTF. The CDR3 DNA reads as TGTGCCATCAGTGAGTCATCGGGAAATGGCTACACCTTC.

V is TRBV11-3 and J is TRBJ2-2, with D tentatively TRBD1 (5 bases). CDR1 and CDR2 (germline): SGHNT, YENEEA. Trimming stripped 6 bases from V and 4 bases from J, with 18 bases between. This CDR3 has 16 residues. The CDR3 DNA is TGTGCCAGCAGTCGATCCCAGGGTGCTACCACCGGGGAGCTGTTTTTT. Its translation: CASSRSQGATTGELFF.

The rearrangement links TRBV7-8 to TRBJ2-3; the match to TRBD2 covers 9 bases. J gave up 4 bases and V 6 bases, and 11 bases lay outside the gene matches. The CDR3 has 16 amino acids. CDR1 is SGHVS, CDR2 FQNEAQ, per germline. The CDR3 reads CASSREAGGGPDTQYF. CDR3 DNA sequence: TGTGCCAGCAGTCGAGAGGCGGGGGGGGGCCCAGATACGCAGTATTTT.

Concerning this clone itself: Other nucleotide sequences in the sample specify the same CDR3. The genes are TRBV11-2 and TRBJ1-1; D unresolved. V was cut by 1 base and J by 1 base, with 7 bases left in between. From germline, CDR1 is SGHAT and CDR2 FQNNGV. The CDR3 sequence is 14 residues long. The CDR3 coding sequence is TGTGCCAGCAGCTTAGCGGGAGGGAACACTGAAGCTTTCTTT. Its protein product is CASSLAGGNTEAFF.

The chain has TRBV15 and TRBJ2-1; perhaps TRBD2 as D (5 bases). V was cut by 0 bases and J by 2 bases, with 17 bases left in between. CDR3 length: 18 residues. Germline V gene lookup returns CDR1 LNHNV and CDR2 YYDKDF (reference sequence). CDR3 amino acids: CATSRDRTTRTPYNEQFF. The CDR3 region has the DNA TGTGCCACCAGCAGAGATCGTACAACTAGAACCCCCTACAATGAGCAGTTCTTC.

The rearrangement uses TRBV5-5 and TRBJ1-5; 12 bases line up with TRBD1. The CDR3 length is 17 residues. V was pared by 4 bases and J by 2 bases, with 7 bases of the junction left unmatched. The V gene's germline CDR1 is SGHKS and CDR2 YYEKEE (reference sequence). This chain's CDR3 is CASSPGTGGLGNQPQHF. The CDR3 DNA sequence: TGTGCCAGCAGCCCAGGGACAGGGGGCCTGGGCAATCAGCCCCAGCATTTT.

The chain carries TRBV4-3 and TRBJ1-6; 11 bases fit TRBD1. This CDR3 is built from 18 residues. Unmatched junction bases numbered 5, after V lost 4 bases and J lost 0 bases. The germline V gene has CDR1 LGHNA and CDR2 YSLEER. CDR3 residues: CASSPDRGLSSYNSPLHF. The CDR3 nucleotides are TGCGCCAGCAGCCCGGACAGGGGGCTGAGCTCCTATAATTCACCCCTCCACTTT.

The chain is built from TRBV14 and TRBJ2-1; TRBD2 matches 11 bases. CDR3 length: 16 amino acids. Trimming took 4 bases from V and 5 from J; bases not matched to a gene: 7. Germline V lookup: CDR1 SGHDN, CDR2 FVKESK. CDR3 DNA: TGTGCCAGCAGCCGCCTACAGACTAGCGGGGACAATGAGCAGTTCTTC. This codes for CASSRLQTSGDNEQFF. Filled out from reference TRBV14 and TRBJ2-1, the complete variable domain reads EAGVTQFPSHSVIEKGQTVTLRCDPISGHDNLYWYRRVMGKEIKFLLHFVKESKQDESGMPNNRFLAERTGGTYSTLKVQPAELEDSGVYFCASSRLQTSGDNEQFFGPGTRLTVL.

The rearrangement links TRBV10-2 to TRBJ1-1; the D gene is possibly TRBD1 (6 bases). Germline V gene sequence: CDR1 WSHSY, CDR2 SAAADI. Trimming stripped 6 bases from V and 3 bases from J, with 11 bases between. The CDR3 runs to 13 residues. The CDR3: CASSARTDTEAFF. The CDR3 bases are TGCGCCAGCAGCGCGAGGACAGACACTGAAGCTTTCTTT.

This chain connects TRBV27 to TRBJ2-7; TRBD1 might be the D (6 bases). Germline lookup yields CDR1 MNHEY and CDR2 SMNVEV (reference sequence). This CDR3 comprises 16 residues. The V gene lost 4 bases and the J gene lost 1 base, with 17 bases spanning the gap. The CDR3 loop reads CASSSPRDKRSYEQYF. The CDR3 DNA is TGTGCCAGCAGTTCACCCCGGGACAAACGGTCCTACGAGCAGTACTTC.

The V and J genes are TRBV7-8 and TRBJ1-2; 9 bases agree with TRBD1. Germline CDR1 reads SGHVS; CDR2 reads FQNEAQ. Germline trimming cut 4 bases from V and 5 bases from J; bases unmatched to any gene: 11. The CDR3 runs to 16 residues. CDR3 nucleotides: TGTGCCAGCAGCTCCCCCATCGGACAGGGGAGTTATGGCTACACCTTC. Residues: CASSSPIGQGSYGYTF.

This clone was seen a single time. The V and J genes are TRBV7-9 and TRBJ2-1; 11 bases are shared with TRBD2. This CDR3 region has 15 residues. Germline CDR1 reads SEHNR; CDR2 reads FQNEAQ (reference sequence). V lost 3 bases and J lost 6; bases outside the gene matches: 4. The CDR3 sequence: CASSFKLAGVNEQFF. The CDR3 DNA follows: TGTGCCAGCAGCTTTAAACTAGCGGGGGTCAATGAGCAGTTCTTC.

The rearrangement joins TRBV5-1 to TRBJ2-7; maybe TRBD1 (6 bases). V was trimmed by 0 bases and J by 5 bases, leaving 12 bases between them. CDR3 length equals 14 residues. Per germline, CDR1 SGHRS and CDR2 YFSETQ. The CDR3 DNA reads TGCGCCAGCAGCTTGGACAGGGTAGTCCACGAGCAGTACTTC. Amino acid sequence: CASSLDRVVHEQYF.

J is TRBJ2-1 and V is TRBV7-2; TRBD1 is a possible D gene (5 bases). This CDR3 region has 15 residues. V was pared by 1 base and J by 4 bases, with 11 bases between. The germline CDR1 and CDR2 sequences are SGHTA and FQGNSA. This chain's CDR3 is CASSLEGQTYNEQFF. In DNA form, the CDR3 reads TGTGCCAGCAGCTTAGAGGGGCAGACGTACAATGAGCAGTTCTTC.

The chain recombines TRBV6-5 with TRBJ1-4; possibly TRBD1 for D (5 bases). Germline V CDR1 and CDR2: MNHEY, SVGAGI. The CDR3 extends over 13 amino acids. V lost 5 bases, J lost 7 bases, and 11 bases lay in between. CDR3 sequence reads: CASSDSSFEKLFF. CDR3 nucleotide sequence: TGTGCCAGCAGTGACAGCAGCTTTGAAAAACTGTTTTTT.

J is TRBJ2-7 and V is TRBV11-2, with 9 bases aligning to TRBD1. Germline V CDR1 and CDR2: SGHAT, FQNNGV. The CDR3 has 14 residues. V was clipped by 5 bases and J by 4 bases; unmatched bases: 6. As DNA, the CDR3 is TGTGCCAGCAGCGTCGGGACAGGGATGTACGAGCAGTACTTC. Its translation: CASSVGTGMYEQYF.

This chain joins TRBV10-3 and TRBJ2-7; 7 nucleotides line up with TRBD1. Trimming removed 9 bases from V and 0 bases from J; junction bases left unmatched: 17. Germline V lookup: CDR1 ENHRY, CDR2 SYGVKD. The CDR3 has 17 amino acids. The CDR3 is CAIPDVPTGPSSYEQYF. In DNA form, the CDR3 reads TGTGCCATTCCCGATGTCCCGACAGGGCCGAGCTCCTACGAGCAGTACTTC.

The V and J genes are TRBV18 and TRBJ1-5; 12 bases align to TRBD1. V shed 0 bases and J 6 bases; nucleotides not matched to a gene: 6. Germline CDR1 reads KGHSH; CDR2 reads LQKENI. The CDR3 sequence is 17 residues long. CDR3: CASSPPSGTGGFQPQHF. The CDR3 DNA is TGTGCCAGCTCACCACCGTCCGGGACAGGGGGCTTTCAGCCCCAGCATTTT.

The V gene is TRBV19, the J gene TRBJ1-2, with TRBD1 matching 8 bases. Germline V gene sequence: CDR1 LNHDA, CDR2 SQIVND (reference sequence). V dropped 3 bases and J dropped 13; count of bases not matched to a gene: 10. The CDR3 runs 13 residues. CDR3 nucleotide sequence: TGTGCCAGTAGTATTGATCTCCGGACAGGGCCCACCTTC. It yields the protein CASSIDLRTGPTF.